The sample holds a few counts of the clone carrying this TCR beta chain. Antigen: not known. Unique-molecular-identifier-tagged TCR beta cDNA libraries were used. When about 0.95 to 10 million T cells were used, they gave roughly 490,000 cDNA molecules. One entry per CDR3 protein results from TCRdb running MiXCR on the PCR reads. The sample records roughly 800,000 distinct CDR3 sequences, roughly half being singletons. The record originates from a study of post-analysis software for immune sequencing data. About the study: Patients with relapsing-remitting, secondary progressive and progressive-relapsing multiple sclerosis courses were all represented.

Findings and limits, study-wide: Relative to controls, patients had a handful of TRBV segments at higher frequency, with TRBV5-6, TRBV5-1 and TRBV20-1 among these. Strong co-clustering by F measure linked samples that shared a preparation batch.

CDR3 size: 11 residues. Germline loops: CDR1 SQVTM, CDR2 ANQGSEA. The receptor's source is a girl aged 10 to 17 with multiple sclerosis. The chain has TRBV29-1 and TRBJ2-3; D gene ambiguous. Specimen: blood. CDR3 sequence: CSGSNTDTQYF. The CDR3 bases are TGCAGTGGATCGAACACAGATACGCAGTATTTT.